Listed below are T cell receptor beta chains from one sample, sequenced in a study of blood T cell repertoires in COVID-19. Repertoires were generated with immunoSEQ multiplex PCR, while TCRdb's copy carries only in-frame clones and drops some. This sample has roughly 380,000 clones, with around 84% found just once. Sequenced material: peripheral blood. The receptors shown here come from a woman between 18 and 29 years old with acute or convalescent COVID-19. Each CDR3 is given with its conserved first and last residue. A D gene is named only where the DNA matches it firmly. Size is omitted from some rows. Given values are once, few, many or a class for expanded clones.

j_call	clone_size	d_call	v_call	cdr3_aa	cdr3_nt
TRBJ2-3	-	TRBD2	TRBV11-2	CASSLDGRESTDTQYF	TGTGCCAGCAGCTTAGATGGGAGGGAGAGCACAGATACGCAGTATTTT
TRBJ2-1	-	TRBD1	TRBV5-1	CASRPGDSDYNEQFF	TGCGCCAGCAGACCCGGGGACAGTGATTACAATGAGCAGTTCTTC
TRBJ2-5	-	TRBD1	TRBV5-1	CASSSGQGQETQYF	TGCGCCAGCAGCTCCGGACAGGGCCAAGAGACCCAGTACTTC
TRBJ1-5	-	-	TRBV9	CASSVGSQEGPQHF	TGTGCCAGCAGCGTAGGGTCGCAGGAGGGGCCCCAGCATTTT
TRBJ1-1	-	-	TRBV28	CASRVYGNTEAFF	TGTGCCAGCAGAGTTTACGGGAACACTGAAGCTTTCTTT
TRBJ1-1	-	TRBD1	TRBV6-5	CASRRIRGSNTEAFF	TGTGCCAGCAGACGCATCAGGGGGAGCAACACTGAAGCTTTCTTT
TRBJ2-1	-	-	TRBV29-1	CSVAVQGLYNEQFF	TGCAGCGTTGCAGTTCAGGGATTATACAATGAGCAGTTCTTC
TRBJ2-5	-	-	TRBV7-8	CASSPTERETQYF	TGTGCCAGCAGCCCCACCGAGCGCGAGACCCAGTACTTC
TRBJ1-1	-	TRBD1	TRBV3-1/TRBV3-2	CASSQDLGQGNTEAFF	TGTGCCAGCAGCCAAGATCTAGGACAGGGAAACACTGAAGCTTTCTTT
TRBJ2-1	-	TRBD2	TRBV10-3	CAISSRTSGNNEQFF	TGTGCCATCAGTTCTCGGACTAGCGGAAACAATGAGCAGTTCTTC
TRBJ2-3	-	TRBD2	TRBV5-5	CASSAGLADTDTQYF	TGTGCCAGCAGCGCGGGACTAGCGGACACAGATACGCAGTATTTT
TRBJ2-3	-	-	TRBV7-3	CASSLLGAADTQYF	TGTGCCAGCAGCTTACTAGGGGCCGCAGATACGCAGTATTTT
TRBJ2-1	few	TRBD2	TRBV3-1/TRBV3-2	CASSQAKTSGYNEQFF	TGTGCCAGCAGCCAAGCTAAAACTAGCGGATACAATGAGCAGTTCTTC
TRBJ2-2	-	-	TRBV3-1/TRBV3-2	CASSQDMATGELFF	TGTGCCAGCAGCCAAGATATGGCCACCGGGGAGCTGTTTTTT
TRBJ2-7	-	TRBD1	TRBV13	CASSFRTGNLYEQYF	TGTGCCAGCAGCTTTAGGACAGGGAACCTTTACGAGCAGTACTTC
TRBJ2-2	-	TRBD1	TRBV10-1	CASSAVDRGYTGELFF	TGCGCCAGCAGCGCCGTAGACAGGGGGTACACCGGGGAGCTGTTTTTT
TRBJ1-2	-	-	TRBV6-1	CASSEARTDYGYTF	TGTGCCAGCAGTGAAGCTCGGACAGACTATGGCTACACCTTC
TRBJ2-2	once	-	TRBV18	CATDGAGELFF	TGTGCCACCGACGGGGCCGGGGAGCTGTTTTTT
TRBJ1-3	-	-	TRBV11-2	CAGGAGGNTIYF	TGTGCCGGCGGGGCCGGGGGAAACACCATATATTTT
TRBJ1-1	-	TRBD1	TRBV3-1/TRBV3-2	CASSQSPGQDEAFF	TGTGCCAGCAGCCAATCGCCGGGACAGGACGAAGCTTTCTTT
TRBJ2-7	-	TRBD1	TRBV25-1	CASRTGQASEQYF	TGTGCCAGCAGAACGGGACAGGCCTCAGAGCAGTACTTC
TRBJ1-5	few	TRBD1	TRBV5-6	CASSLWVDRGTGQPQHF	TGTGCCAGCAGCTTGTGGGTCGACAGGGGCACGGGACAGCCCCAGCATTTT
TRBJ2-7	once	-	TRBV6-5	CASSYSISVGAYGQYF	TGTGCCAGCAGTTACTCGATTTCTGTCGGAGCCTACGGGCAGTACTTC
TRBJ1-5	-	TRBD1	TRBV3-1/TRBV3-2	CASSQRQGGGQPQHF	TGTGCCAGCAGCCAAAGACAGGGGGGTGGACAGCCCCAGCATTTT
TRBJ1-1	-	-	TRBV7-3	CASSLWVGQLNTEAFF	TGTGCCAGCAGCTTATGGGTTGGGCAGCTAAACACTGAAGCTTTCTTT
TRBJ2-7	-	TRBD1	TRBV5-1	CASSFGTGEDYEQYF	TGCGCCAGCAGCTTTGGGACAGGGGAGGACTACGAGCAGTACTTC
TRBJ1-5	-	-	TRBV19	CASSIGPLSNQPQHF	TGTGCCAGTAGTATAGGTCCCCTTAGCAATCAGCCCCAGCATTTT
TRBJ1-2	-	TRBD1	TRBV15	CATSPGQGAPNYGYTF	TGTGCCACCAGCCCGGGACAGGGTGCCCCTAACTATGGCTACACCTTC
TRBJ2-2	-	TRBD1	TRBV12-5	CASGLGQGAGELFF	TGTGCTAGTGGTTTGGGACAGGGGGCAGGGGAGCTGTTTTTT
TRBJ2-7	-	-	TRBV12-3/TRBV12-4	CASSNSRGYEQYF	TGTGCCAGCAGCAACTCACGGGGCTACGAGCAGTACTTC
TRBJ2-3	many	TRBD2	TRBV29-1	CSVENDPSGADTQYF	TGCAGCGTTGAGAATGACCCCAGCGGGGCAGATACGCAGTATTTT
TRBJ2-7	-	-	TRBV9	CASSVGGLTYEQYF	TGTGCCAGCAGCGTAGGAGGACTTACCTACGAGCAGTACTTC
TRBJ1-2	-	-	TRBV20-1	CSAGDFGYTF	TGCAGTGCTGGGGACTTTGGCTACACCTTC
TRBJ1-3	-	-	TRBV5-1	CASSPGTRENTIYF	TGCGCCAGCAGTCCCGGGACACGTGAGAACACCATATATTTT
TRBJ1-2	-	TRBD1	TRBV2	CASRLGQGGGYTF	TGTGCCAGCAGATTGGGACAGGGAGGCGGCTACACCTTC
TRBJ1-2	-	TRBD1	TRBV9	CASSNRTGAKGYTF	TGTGCCAGCAGCAACCGAACAGGGGCCAAGGGCTACACCTTC
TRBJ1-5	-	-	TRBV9	CASSAERGNQPQHF	TGTGCCAGCAGCGCAGAGCGGGGTAACCAGCCCCAGCATTTT